The 5 T cell receptor beta chains listed next were all sequenced from one sample in a study of T cells in Graves' hyperthyroidism and ophthalmopathy. Amplification of TCR beta CDR3 regions was performed using RNA transcripts as template. The HTBI primer set served for first-round RT-PCR of the TCR CDR3. In TCRdb, the multiplex PCR reads were re-called with MiXCR into one record per CDR3 protein. The sample holds more than 95,000 distinct CDR3 sequences, about 50% seen once. Sequenced material: blood. Source of these receptors: a man aged 35 to 55 with Graves' hyperthyroidism.

The rearrangement uses TRBV24-1 and TRBJ2-5, with D possibly matching TRBD2 (6 bases). The CDR3 is made up of 15 amino acids. V dropped 0 bases and J dropped 4 bases, with 11 bases sitting between them. Germline CDR1 and CDR2: KGHDR and SFDVKD. The CDR3 DNA is TGTGCCACCAGTGATTTGTCGGGAGTTGGAGAGACCCAGTACTTC. Translated: CATSDLSGVGETQYF.

This clonotype was seen ten or more times. This chain joins TRBV5-1 and TRBJ2-1; perhaps TRBD2 as D (5 bases). This CDR3 has 15 amino acids. The V and J ends lost 3 bases and 0 bases respectively, with 10 bases between them. Germline CDR1 reads SGHRS; CDR2 reads YFSETQ. CDR3 residues: CASSWSGSSYNEQFF. DNA for the CDR3: TGCGCCAGCAGCTGGTCGGGGAGCTCCTACAATGAGCAGTTCTTC. Full variable domain (rest looked up from reference TRBV5-1 and TRBJ2-1): KAGVTQTPRYLIKTRGQQVTLSCSPISGHRSVSWYQQTPGQGLQFLFEYFSETQRNKGNFPGRFSGRQFSNSRSEMNVSTLELGDSALYLCASSWSGSSYNEQFFGPGTRLTVL.

The sample holds many counts of this clonotype. The V gene is TRBV19, the J gene TRBJ1-1, with 8 bases lining up with TRBD1. Looked up from germline, CDR1 is LNHDA and CDR2 is SQIVND (reference sequence). V lost 4 bases to trimming and J lost 1 base; unmatched junction nucleotides: 2. The CDR3 has 14 residues. DNA for the CDR3: TGTGCCAGTAGTAGGACAGGGAAGAACACTGAAGCTTTCTTT. This translates into CASSRTGKNTEAFF. Drawing the rest from reference TRBV19 and TRBJ1-1, the complete variable domain is DGGITQSPKYLFRKEGQNVTLSCEQNLNHDAMYWYRQDPGQGLRLIYYSQIVNDFQKGDIAEGYSVSREKKESFPLTVTSAQKNPTAFYLCASSRTGKNTEAFFGQGTRLTVV.

This clonotype was counted between two and nine times. This chain uses TRBV20-1 with TRBJ1-1; tentatively, D is TRBD1 (5 bases). V was pared by 3 bases and J by 5 bases, with 19 bases between. The CDR3 has 15 amino acids. The V gene's germline CDR1 is DFQATT and CDR2 SNEGSKA (reference sequence). The CDR3 loop is CSARGVSGSGTEAFF. The DNA of the CDR3 is TGCAGTGCTAGGGGGGTTAGCGGGAGTGGGACTGAAGCTTTCTTT.

This clonotype has ten or more counts. The chain is built from TRBV11-2 and TRBJ2-5, with unresolved D. CDR1 is SGHAT and CDR2 is FQNNGV in the germline V gene. The V gene lost 0 bases and the J gene lost 2 bases, with 4 bases spanning the gap. CDR3 length equals 13 residues. The CDR3 loop is CASSLEVQETQYF. The CDR3 DNA reads TGTGCCAGCAGCTTAGAGGTTCAAGAGACCCAGTACTTC.